This T cell receptor beta chain was recorded in a study of blood T cell repertoires in COVID-19. Residents of about 25 US areas, aged roughly 18 to 90 years, made up the participants. Per germline, CDR1 PRHDT and CDR2 FYEKMQ (reference sequence). This CDR3 region has 17 residues. Trimming left V 5 bases short and J 2 bases short, with 19 bases between. There are a few counts of this clone. Per the study methods: Cell counts per sample came from amplifying reference gene primers. The data were produced by immunoSEQ multiplex PCR, yet TCRdb's version contains in-frame clones alone and is incomplete. That table supplies the V and J calls and clone size; D and trimming were determined from the DNA. Of around 430,000 clones listed, 87% are singletons.

The TCR was taken from a woman aged 45-65 years who had recovered from COVID-19. The chain combines TRBV13 with TRBJ1-3, with D uncertain. Sequenced sample: PBMCs or T cells enriched from blood (not recorded which). CDR3 protein: CASSQYPGLRAGNTIYF. The DNA of the CDR3 is TGTGCCAGCAGCCAATATCCGGGTCTAAGAGCTGGAAACACCATATATTTT. The full variable domain, with the rest looked up from reference TRBV13 and TRBJ1-3, is AAGVIQSPRHLIKEKRETATLKCYPIPRHDTVYWYQQGPGQDPQFLISFYEKMQSDKGSIPDRFSAQQFSDYHSELNMSSLELGDSALYFCASSQYPGLRAGNTIYFGEGSWLTVV.